A selection of T cell receptor beta chains follows, all from one sample in a study of blood T cell repertoires in COVID-19. TCRdb's table, derived via immunoSEQ multiplex PCR, lists solely in-frame clones and lacks some. The sample yields fewer than 15,000 clones, roughly 91% seen once. Input material: peripheral blood. These receptors were taken from a woman in her 70s in a cohort sampled during active or convalescent COVID-19. Both conserved end residues are part of each CDR3. D genes are given only for firm matches. Rows may omit the clone size; those that give it use once, few, many or a size class.

j_call d_call clone_size v_call cdr3_nt cdr3_aa
TRBJ2-3 - - TRBV12-3/TRBV12-4 TGTGCCAGCAGCGTAAGGGGTGATACGCAGTATTTT CASSVRGDTQYF
TRBJ2-3 - - TRBV20-1 TGCAGTGCTAGTTGGTCGACGGCAGGCCCGTCAGATACGCAGTATTTT CSASWSTAGPSDTQYF
TRBJ1-4 TRBD1 - TRBV6-2/TRBV6-3 TGTGCCAGCAGCCCCGGGACAGGAGGTGAAAAACTGTTTTTT CASSPGTGGEKLFF
TRBJ1-2 TRBD1 - TRBV24-1 TGTGCCACCAGCAGGGGGCAAGACTATGGCTACACCTTC CATSRGQDYGYTF
TRBJ2-2 TRBD2 - TRBV24-1 TGTGCCACCGGGAGGGGCCCGAACACCGGGGAGCTGTTTTTT CATGRGPNTGELFF
TRBJ2-6 - few TRBV5-5 TGTGCCAGCAGCCTTCATACTCGGTTCGTGTACTCTGGGGCCAACGTCCTGACTTTC CASSLHTRFVYSGANVLTF
TRBJ1-3 - - TRBV7-2 TGTGCCAGCAGCTTACAGGGTAGAAACACCATATATTTT CASSLQGRNTIYF
TRBJ2-1 TRBD1 once TRBV5-1 TGCGCCAGCCATCAGGGGGCTTATGGCAATGAGCAGTTCTTC CASHQGAYGNEQFF
TRBJ1-2 TRBD1 - TRBV5-1 TGCGCCAGCAGCTTGAGGGCCTTGGGGGACAGGATAAACTATGGCTACACCTTC CASSLRALGDRINYGYTF
TRBJ2-7 - - TRBV6-5 TGTGCCCTCATGGGCACCTCCTACGAGCAGTACTTC CALMGTSYEQYF
TRBJ2-3 - once TRBV6-2/TRBV6-3 TGTGCCAGCAGTTACCAACTGACAGGTTCAACAGATACGCAGTATTTT CASSYQLTGSTDTQYF
TRBJ1-2 - - TRBV4-1 TGCGCCAGCAGCAACAGAAACTATGGCTACACCTTC CASSNRNYGYTF
TRBJ1-5 - few TRBV2 TGTGCCAGCAGTGAAAGAGGTTGGCAGCCCCAGCATTTT CASSERGWQPQHF
TRBJ1-5 TRBD1 - TRBV2 TGTGCCAGCTCCGGACAGGGGGGCAATCAGCCCCAGCATTTT CASSGQGGNQPQHF
TRBJ1-5 TRBD1 - TRBV2 TGTGCCAGAACCTCTTTGATCAAATGGACAGGGGAAAATCAGCCCCAGCATTTT CARTSLIKWTGENQPQHF
TRBJ2-1 - - TRBV21-1 TGTGCCAGCAGCAGAAGGGGAGGATTGGACAATGAGCAGTTCTTC CASSRRGGLDNEQFF
TRBJ2-1 - - TRBV10-3 TGTGCCATGCGATCCGGGACACCTAGCTCCTACAATGAGCAGTTCTTC CAMRSGTPSSYNEQFF
TRBJ1-1 - - TRBV5-1 TGCGCCAGCAGCTTGGAACGGGTTCGGGGAGGCACTGAAGCTTTCTTT CASSLERVRGGTEAFF
TRBJ2-7 - - TRBV11-2 TGTGCCAGCAAGGCGGGGCCTAGCTCCTACGAGCAGTACTTC CASKAGPSSYEQYF
TRBJ1-2 - - TRBV6-2/TRBV6-3 TGTGCCAGCAGTTGGGGTGAGACAGCTAACTATGGCTACACCTTC CASSWGETANYGYTF
TRBJ1-2 TRBD1 - TRBV12-3/TRBV12-4 TGTGCCAGCAGTTTATCAGGGGGCTCTGGCTACACCTTC CASSLSGGSGYTF
TRBJ1-4 TRBD1 - TRBV2 TGTGCCAGCAGTAACAGGGGGCTAATAGAAAAACTGTTTTTT CASSNRGLIEKLFF
TRBJ2-1 - - TRBV10-3 TGTGCCATCAGTGAGACAGGGATGTCCTACAATGAGCAGTTCTTC CAISETGMSYNEQFF
TRBJ1-5 TRBD1 - TRBV9 TGTGCCAGCAGCGGACGACAGGGGAATCAGCCCCAGCATTTT CASSGRQGNQPQHF
TRBJ2-7 - - TRBV28 TGTGCCAGCAGTCCCGCGCGGTACGAGCAGTACTTC CASSPARYEQYF
TRBJ1-4 - - TRBV9 TGTGCCAGCAGCGTAGCGGTGGGCGAGGGAATTAATGAAAAACTGTTTTTT CASSVAVGEGINEKLFF
TRBJ2-4 - - TRBV20-1 TGCAGTGCTAGTGGGCAGGGGGGAGGAAACATTCAGTACTTC CSASGQGGGNIQYF
TRBJ1-6 - - TRBV27 TGTGCCAGCAGTTTTCGCGGTGGAGATCCCCTCCACTTT CASSFRGGDPLHF
TRBJ2-2 - - TRBV6-5 TGTGCCAGCAGTTACTCCCAGCGGAGGCACACCGGGGAGCTGTTTTTT CASSYSQRRHTGELFF
TRBJ1-2 - - TRBV28 TGTGCCAGCAGTTCCCCCAGGGGCAGGGTTGGCTACACCTTC CASSSPRGRVGYTF
TRBJ2-2 - - TRBV4-1 TGCGCCAGCATGGGGCAGGGTTTGACCGGGGAGCTGTTTTTT CASMGQGLTGELFF
TRBJ1-2 - - TRBV19 TGTGCCAGTAGCTCGACGCAAGGGGGTCTAGTACGTGGCTACACCTTC CASSSTQGGLVRGYTF
TRBJ1-1 TRBD1 - TRBV27 TGTGCCAGCAGTTTAGACAGGGGGTCAATGAACACTGAAGCTTTCTTT CASSLDRGSMNTEAFF
TRBJ1-2 - - TRBV12-3/TRBV12-4 TGTGCCAGCAGTTCCTCGCCGGTGGGCTACACCTTC CASSSSPVGYTF
TRBJ2-7 - - TRBV10-3 TGTGCCATCAGCCCACGGGACTTAACCTACGAGCAGTACTTC CAISPRDLTYEQYF
TRBJ1-4 - - TRBV7-8 TGTGCCAGCAGCCCGACTTGGTGGCGGAGTGAAAAACTGTTTTTT CASSPTWWRSEKLFF
TRBJ2-7 TRBD1 - TRBV4-1 TGCGCCAGCAGCCCAACCAGGGGGTCCTACGAGCAGTACTTC CASSPTRGSYEQYF